These 4 T cell receptor beta chains came from one sample sequenced in a study of cytomegalovirus exposure and HLA in healthy donors. Method: immunoSEQ multiplex PCR; TCRdb's copy keeps in-frame clones and lacks some. The data show about 64,000 clones, roughly 89% seen once. The sample was PBMCs. These receptors were obtained from a woman aged 18-29 years in good health and CMV-seronegative.

V and J are TRBV13 and TRBJ1-1, with unresolved D. V was cut by 5 bases and J by 11 bases, with 15 bases left in between. CDR1 PRHDT and CDR2 FYEKMQ come from the germline V gene (reference sequence). The CDR3 sequence is 12 residues long. For the CDR3, the DNA is TGTGCCAGCAGCCCCCGAGGCTACAACGCTTTCTTT. Residues: CASSPRGYNAFF.

V is TRBV5-4 and J is TRBJ1-5; TRBD1 agrees at 9 bases. The germline gives CDR1 SGHNT, CDR2 YYREEE (reference sequence). V shed 4 bases, J shed 3 bases, and the junction held 5 bases outside the gene matches. There are 15 residues in the CDR3. The CDR3 coding sequence is TGTGCCAGCAGCCCGGGACAGGGAGTCAATCAGCCCCAGCATTTT. It is translated as CASSPGQGVNQPQHF.

The gene calls are TRBV7-9 and TRBJ2-7; TRBD2 matches at 10 bases. J lost 1 base, V lost 6 bases, and 6 bases had no gene match. Per the germline V gene, CDR1 is SEHNR and CDR2 is FQNEAQ (reference sequence). The CDR3 is 15 amino acids. CDR3 in amino acids: CASSFTSGVSYEQYF. DNA of the CDR3: TGTGCCAGCAGTTTTACTAGCGGGGTTTCCTACGAGCAGTACTTC.

The rearrangement uses TRBV2 and TRBJ2-5; D remains ambiguous. Trimming shortened V by 3 bases and J by 1 base, and 6 bases separated the two germline ends. Germline V gene lookup returns CDR1 SNHLY and CDR2 FYNNEI. The CDR3 is 13 amino acids. In DNA, the CDR3 is TGTGCCAGCAGTGATAACAGCCAAGAGACCCAGTACTTC. Protein: CASSDNSQETQYF.